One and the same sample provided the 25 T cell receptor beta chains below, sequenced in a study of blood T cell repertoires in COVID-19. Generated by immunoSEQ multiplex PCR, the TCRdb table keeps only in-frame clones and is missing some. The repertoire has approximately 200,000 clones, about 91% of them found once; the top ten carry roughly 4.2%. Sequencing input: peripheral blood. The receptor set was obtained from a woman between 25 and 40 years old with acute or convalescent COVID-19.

CDR3 in amino acids: CASSISPSGRASEQFF. DNA for the CDR3: TGTGCCAGTAGTATCTCCCCTAGCGGGAGGGCCAGTGAGCAGTTCTTC. The chain recombines TRBV19 with TRBJ2-1; 12 bases are a match to TRBD2. After removal of 3 bases from V and 9 bases from J, the junction contained 9 bases not matched to a gene. CDR3 size: 16 residues. CDR1 is LNHDA and CDR2 is SQIVND in the germline V gene (reference sequence).

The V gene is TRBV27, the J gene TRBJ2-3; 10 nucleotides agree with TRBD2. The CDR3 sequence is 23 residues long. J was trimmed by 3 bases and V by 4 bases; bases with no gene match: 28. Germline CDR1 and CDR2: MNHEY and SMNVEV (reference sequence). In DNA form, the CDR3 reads TGTGCCAGCAGTTCGTCCCCCCTATTGGGAGTAGCGGGAGGACGAAGGAGGACAGATACGCAGTATTTT. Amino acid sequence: CASSSSPLLGVAGGRRRTDTQYF.

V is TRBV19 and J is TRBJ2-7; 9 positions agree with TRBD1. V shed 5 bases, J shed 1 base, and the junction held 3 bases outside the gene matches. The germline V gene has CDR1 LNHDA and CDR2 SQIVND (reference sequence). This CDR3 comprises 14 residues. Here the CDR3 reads CASSRDRESYEQYF. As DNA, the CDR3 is TGTGCCAGTAGTCGGGACAGGGAATCCTACGAGCAGTACTTC.

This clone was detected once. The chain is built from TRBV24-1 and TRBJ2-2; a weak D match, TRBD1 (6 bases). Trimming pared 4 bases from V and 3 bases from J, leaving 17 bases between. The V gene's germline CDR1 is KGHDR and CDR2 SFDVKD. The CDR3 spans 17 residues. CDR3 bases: TGTGCCACCAGTGACCGACCGTCGGGACACTACACCGGGGAGCTGTTTTTT. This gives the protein CATSDRPSGHYTGELFF.

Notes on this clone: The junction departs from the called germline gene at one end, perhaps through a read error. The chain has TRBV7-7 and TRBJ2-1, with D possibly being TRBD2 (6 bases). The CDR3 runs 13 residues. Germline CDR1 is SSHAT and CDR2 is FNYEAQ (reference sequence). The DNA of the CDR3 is TGTGCTAGCAGCTTAGGCGGGGTGGATGAGCAGTTCTTC. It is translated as CASSLGGVDEQFF.

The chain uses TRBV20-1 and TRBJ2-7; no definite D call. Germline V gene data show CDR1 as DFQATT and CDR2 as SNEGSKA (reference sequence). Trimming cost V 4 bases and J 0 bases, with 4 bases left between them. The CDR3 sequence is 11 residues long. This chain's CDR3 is CSATHSYEQYF. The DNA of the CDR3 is TGCAGTGCTACCCACTCCTACGAGCAGTACTTC.

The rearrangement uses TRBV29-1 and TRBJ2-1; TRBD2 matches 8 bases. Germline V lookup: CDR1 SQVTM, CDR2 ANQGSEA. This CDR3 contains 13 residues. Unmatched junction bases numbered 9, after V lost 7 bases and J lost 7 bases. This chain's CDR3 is CSAAGTSYNEQFF. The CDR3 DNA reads TGCAGCGCTGCCGGGACTAGTTATAATGAGCAGTTCTTC.

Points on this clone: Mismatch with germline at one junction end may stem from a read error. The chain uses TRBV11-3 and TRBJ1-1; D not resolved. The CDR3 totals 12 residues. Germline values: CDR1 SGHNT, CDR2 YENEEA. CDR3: CASSLGGPDAFF. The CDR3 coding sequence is TGTGCCAGCAGCCTCGGCGGGCCTGACGCTTTCTTT.

DNA of the CDR3: TGTGCCATCCGCGCGCAAGAGACCCAGTACTTC. Translation gives CAIRAQETQYF. This chain joins TRBV10-3 and TRBJ2-5; D uncertain. This CDR3 spans 11 amino acids. CDR1 is ENHRY, CDR2 SYGVKD, per germline. Trimming removed 8 bases from V and 2 bases from J, with 6 bases in between.

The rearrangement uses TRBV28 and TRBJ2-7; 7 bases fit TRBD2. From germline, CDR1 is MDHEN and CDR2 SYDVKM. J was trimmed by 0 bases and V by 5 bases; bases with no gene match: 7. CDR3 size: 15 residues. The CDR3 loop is CASSPVGGGSYEQYF. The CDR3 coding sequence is TGTGCCAGCAGTCCGGTGGGCGGGGGCTCCTACGAGCAGTACTTC.

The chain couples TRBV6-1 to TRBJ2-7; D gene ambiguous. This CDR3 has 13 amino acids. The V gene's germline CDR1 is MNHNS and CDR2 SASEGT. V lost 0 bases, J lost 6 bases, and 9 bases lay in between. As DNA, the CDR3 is TGTGCCAGCAGTGAAGCGCTCCTAGGCGAGCAGTACTTC. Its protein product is CASSEALLGEQYF.

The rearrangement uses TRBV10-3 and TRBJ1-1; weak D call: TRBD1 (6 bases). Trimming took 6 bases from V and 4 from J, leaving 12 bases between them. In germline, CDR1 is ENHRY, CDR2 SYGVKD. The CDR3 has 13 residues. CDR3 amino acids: CAISLTGITEAFF. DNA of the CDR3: TGTGCCATCAGCCTAACAGGGATCACTGAAGCTTTCTTT.

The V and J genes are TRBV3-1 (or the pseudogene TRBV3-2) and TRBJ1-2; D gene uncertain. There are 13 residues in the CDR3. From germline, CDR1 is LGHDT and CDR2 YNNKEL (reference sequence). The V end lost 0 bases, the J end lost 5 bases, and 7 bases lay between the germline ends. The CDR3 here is CASSQDHGYGYTF. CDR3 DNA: TGTGCCAGCAGCCAAGATCACGGGTATGGCTACACCTTC.

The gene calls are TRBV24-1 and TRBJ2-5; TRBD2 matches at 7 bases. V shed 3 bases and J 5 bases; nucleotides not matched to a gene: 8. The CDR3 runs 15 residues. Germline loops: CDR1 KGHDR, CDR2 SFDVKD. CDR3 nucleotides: TGTGCCACCAGTGATCCCCGAGTGGGGGGGGAGACCCAGTACTTC. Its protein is CATSDPRVGGETQYF.

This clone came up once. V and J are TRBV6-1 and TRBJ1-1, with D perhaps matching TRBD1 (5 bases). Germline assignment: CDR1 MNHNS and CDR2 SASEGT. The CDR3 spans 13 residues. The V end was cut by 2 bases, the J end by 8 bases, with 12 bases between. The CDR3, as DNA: TGTGCCAGCAGTGAAACAGGAATCGGGGAAGCTTTCTTT. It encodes CASSETGIGEAFF.

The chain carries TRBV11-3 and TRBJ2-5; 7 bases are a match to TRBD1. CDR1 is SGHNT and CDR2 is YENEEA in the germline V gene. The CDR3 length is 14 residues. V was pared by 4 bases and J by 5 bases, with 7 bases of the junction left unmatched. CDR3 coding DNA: TGTGCCAGCAGCTCGAAGGGGGCCGAGGAGACCCAGTACTTC. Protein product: CASSSKGAEETQYF.

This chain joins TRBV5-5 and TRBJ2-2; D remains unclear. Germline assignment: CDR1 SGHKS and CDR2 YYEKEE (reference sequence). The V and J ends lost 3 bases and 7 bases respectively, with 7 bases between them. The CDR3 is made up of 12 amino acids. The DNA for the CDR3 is TGTGCCAGCAGCTCATCGGGCGGGGAGCTGTTTTTT. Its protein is CASSSSGGELFF. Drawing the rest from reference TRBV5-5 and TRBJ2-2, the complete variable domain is DAGVTQSPTHLIKTRGQQVTLRCSPISGHKSVSWYQQVLGQGPQFIFQYYEKEERGRGNFPDRFSARQFPNYSSELNVNALLLGDSALYLCASSSSGGELFFGEGSRLTVL.

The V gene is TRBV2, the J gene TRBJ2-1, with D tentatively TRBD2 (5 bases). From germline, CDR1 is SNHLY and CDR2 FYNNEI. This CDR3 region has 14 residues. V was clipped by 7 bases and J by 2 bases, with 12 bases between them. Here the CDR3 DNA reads TGTGCCAGCACTGGACTTTCCCCCTACAATGAGCAGTTCTTC. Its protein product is CASTGLSPYNEQFF.

DNA of the CDR3: TGCAGTGCTAGTAGTCTAGCGGGCTTCGTCACAGATACGCAGTATTTT. It yields the protein CSASSLAGFVTDTQYF. V usage is TRBV20-1 and J usage is TRBJ2-3; 8 positions match TRBD2. Unmatched junction bases numbered 10, after V lost 3 bases and J lost 2 bases. The CDR3 is 16 residues long. Germline V gene data show CDR1 as DFQATT and CDR2 as SNEGSKA (reference sequence).

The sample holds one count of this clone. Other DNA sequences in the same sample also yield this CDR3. The CDR3 DNA sequence: TGTGCCAGCAGTTACGGCGGGGAAAAACTGTTTTTT. Residues: CASSYGGEKLFF. The chain recombines TRBV6-5 with TRBJ1-4; D remains unclear. Trimming removed 2 bases from V and 8 bases from J, with 6 bases in between. Germline V gene data show CDR1 as MNHEY and CDR2 as SVGAGI. CDR3 length: 12 residues.

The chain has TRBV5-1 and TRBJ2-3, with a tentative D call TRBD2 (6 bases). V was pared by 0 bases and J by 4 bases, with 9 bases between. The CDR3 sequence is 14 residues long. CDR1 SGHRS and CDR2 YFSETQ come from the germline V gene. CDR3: CASSLERASDTQYF. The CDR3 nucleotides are TGCGCCAGCAGCTTGGAGCGGGCTTCAGATACGCAGTATTTT.

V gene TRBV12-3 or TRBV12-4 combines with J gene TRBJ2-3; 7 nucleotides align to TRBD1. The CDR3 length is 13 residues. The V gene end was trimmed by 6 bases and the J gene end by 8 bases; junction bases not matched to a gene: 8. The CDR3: CASSEVTGTTQYF. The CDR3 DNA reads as TGTGCCAGCAGCGAAGTGACAGGGACTACGCAGTATTTT.

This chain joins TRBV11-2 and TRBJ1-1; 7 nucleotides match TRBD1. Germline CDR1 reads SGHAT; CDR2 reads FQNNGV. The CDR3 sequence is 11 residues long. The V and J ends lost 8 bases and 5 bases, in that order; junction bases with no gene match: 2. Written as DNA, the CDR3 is TGTGCCAGCCAGGGGGTTACTGAAGCTTTCTTT. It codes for CASQGVTEAFF.

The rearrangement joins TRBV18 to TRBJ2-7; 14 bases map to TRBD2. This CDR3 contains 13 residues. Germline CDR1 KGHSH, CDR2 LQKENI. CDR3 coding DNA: TGTGCCAGCTCCGAGACTAGCGGGAGGGCCCCTTGGGTC. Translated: CASSETSGRAPWV.

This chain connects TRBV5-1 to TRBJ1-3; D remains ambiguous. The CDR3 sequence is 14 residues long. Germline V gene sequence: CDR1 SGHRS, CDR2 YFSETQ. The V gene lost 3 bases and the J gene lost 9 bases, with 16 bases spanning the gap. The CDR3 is CASSSAGTSSTIYF. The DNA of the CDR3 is TGCGCCAGCAGCTCCGCGGGTACGAGCAGCACCATATATTTT.